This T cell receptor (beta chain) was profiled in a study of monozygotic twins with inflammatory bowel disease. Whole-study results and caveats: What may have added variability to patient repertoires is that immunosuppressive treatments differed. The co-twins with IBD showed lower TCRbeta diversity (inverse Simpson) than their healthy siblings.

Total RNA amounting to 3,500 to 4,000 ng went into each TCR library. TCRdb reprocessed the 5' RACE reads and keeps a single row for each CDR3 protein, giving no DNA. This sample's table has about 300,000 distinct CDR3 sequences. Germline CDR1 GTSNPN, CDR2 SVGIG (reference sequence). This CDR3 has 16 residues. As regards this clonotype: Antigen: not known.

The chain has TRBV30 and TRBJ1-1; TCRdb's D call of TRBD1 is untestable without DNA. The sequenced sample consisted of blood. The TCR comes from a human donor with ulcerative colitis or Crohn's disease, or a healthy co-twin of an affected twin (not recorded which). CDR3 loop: CAWSLQGSVPNTEAFF.